Sequencing of this TCR beta chain was carried out in a study of beta chain features in type 1 diabetes. Findings of the study overall: Within each of all four CD4+ subsets, Type 1 diabetes patients had TCRB CDR3s that were moderately but significantly shorter. Naive, central memory and regulatory TCRB repertoires appeared more similar among patients than healthy donors.

Every isolated RNA sample was fully reverse transcribed, so sequencing captured expressed TCRB transcripts. TCRdb keeps only in-frame clones here, not all; method: immunoSEQ multiplex PCR. The data show fewer than 500,000 clones, approximately 15% seen once. Note on this clone: Its target is not known.

CDR1 MNHNY and CDR2 SVGAGI come from the germline V gene (reference sequence). The CDR3 consists of 16 residues. J gave up 4 bases and V 5 bases, and 11 bases lay outside the gene matches. Sequences were obtained from naive CD4+ T cells from blood. This sequence was found in a man in his thirties or forties in good health. V is TRBV6-6 and J is TRBJ2-5; 9 bases are a match to TRBD1. In DNA form, the CDR3 reads TGTGCCAGCAGTCACAGACAGGGGGACCTGCGAGAGACCCAGTACTTC. Its translation: CASSHRQGDLRETQYF.